This passage covers 14 T cell receptor beta chains from one sample sequenced in a study of early T cells in non-severe SARS-CoV-2 infection. TCRdb called the 5' RACE reads again in MiXCR, with one record for every CDR3 protein. Of around 82,000 distinct CDR3 sequences listed, approximately 15% are singletons. The sample was whole blood. Receptors were obtained from an adult who was a healthcare worker with PCR-confirmed SARS-CoV-2 infection or an uninfected control (not recorded which).

This clonotype showed up just a few times. The chain couples TRBV5-1 to TRBJ2-1; 7 bases agree with TRBD1. The CDR3 contains 15 residues. Germline values: CDR1 SGHRS, CDR2 YFSETQ. Trimming at V came to 0 bases and at J to 8 bases, leaving 8 bases not matched to a gene. The DNA for the CDR3 is TGCGCCAGCAGCTTGGGCCAGGGGGTTGTAGATGAGCAGTTCTTC. This codes for CASSLGQGVVDEQFF. The full variable domain, with the rest looked up from reference TRBV5-1 and TRBJ2-1, is KAGVTQTPRYLIKTRGQQVTLSCSPISGHRSVSWYQQTPGQGLQFLFEYFSETQRNKGNFPGRFSGRQFSNSRSEMNVSTLELGDSALYLCASSLGQGVVDEQFFGPGTRLTVL.

In its sample, this clonotype was seen many times. The chain combines TRBV3-1 with TRBJ2-3; 10 bases line up with TRBD2. V lost 0 bases, J lost 1 base, and 16 bases stayed unmatched. The CDR3 has 21 residues. CDR1 is LGHDT and CDR2 is YNNKEL in the germline V gene (reference sequence). The CDR3 DNA follows: TGTGCCAGCAGCCAAGAACGCGTCGGGGTAGCGGGGGGTTGGGGCACAGATACGCAGTATTTT. As protein: CASSQERVGVAGGWGTDTQYF.

This clonotype was detected a few times. This chain joins TRBV6-2 or TRBV6-3 and TRBJ2-7; 10 nucleotides line up with TRBD1. The CDR3 is 15 residues long. Per the germline V gene, CDR1 is MNHEY and CDR2 is SVGEGT. Unmatched junction bases numbered 6, after V lost 6 bases and J lost 1 base. CDR3 DNA sequence: TGTGCCAGCAGACCAGGACAGGGGGGGTCCTACGAGCAGTACGTC. Amino acids: CASRPGQGGSYEQYV.

This clonotype was detected many times. The chain links TRBV12-3 or TRBV12-4 to TRBJ2-1, with D tentatively TRBD1 or TRBD2 (5 bases each). V was clipped by 1 base and J by 4 bases, with 17 bases between them. This CDR3 region has 17 residues. Written as DNA, the CDR3 is TGTGCCAGCAGTTTAGAGGGACGGCAGGCAACTTACAATGAGCAGTTCTTC. Encoded protein: CASSLEGRQATYNEQFF.

This chain joins TRBV4-1 and TRBJ1-2, with D uncertain. Trimming stripped 0 bases from V and 0 bases from J, with 11 bases between. Germline CDR1 and CDR2: MGHRA and YSYEKL. This CDR3 contains 16 residues. CDR3 bases: TGCGCCAGCAGCCAAGATCCACGGGTTGCTAACTATGGCTACACCTTC. The encoded protein is CASSQDPRVANYGYTF.

V is TRBV5-1 and J is TRBJ1-1, with no clear D. The CDR3 contains 14 residues. Germline V gives CDR1 SGHRS, CDR2 YFSETQ. The germline V and J ends were trimmed by 6 bases and 0 bases, with 12 bases remaining between them. The CDR3 loop is CASTPDSMNTEAFF. In DNA, the CDR3 is TGCGCCAGCACACCGGATAGTATGAACACTGAAGCTTTCTTT.

This sequence joins TRBV11-2 and TRBJ1-1; weak D call: TRBD1 (6 bases). The V end lost 4 bases, the J end lost 7 bases, and 13 bases lay between the germline ends. The CDR3 is 13 amino acids. CDR1 is SGHAT, CDR2 FQNNGV, per germline. This CDR3 reads CASSSSRRGEAFF. DNA of the CDR3: TGTGCCAGCAGCTCCTCTCGCAGGGGTGAAGCTTTCTTT.

The chain has TRBV5-1 and TRBJ2-1, with D tentatively TRBD1 or TRBD2 (6 bases each). V lost 5 bases and J lost 9, with 21 bases in between. The germline CDR1 and CDR2 sequences are SGHRS and YFSETQ. The CDR3 is made up of 15 amino acids. CDR3 in amino acids: CASSFGGLSRLEQFF. The CDR3 DNA is TGCGCCAGCAGTTTTGGGGGGCTTAGCCGACTTGAGCAGTTCTTC.

This clonotype was seen repeatedly, ten times or more. V usage is TRBV6-2 or TRBV6-3 and J usage is TRBJ2-1, with 7 bases lining up with TRBD1. The V gene end was trimmed by 8 bases and the J gene end by 6 bases; junction bases not matched to a gene: 16. Germline V gives CDR1 MNHEY, CDR2 SVGEGT. This CDR3 region has 16 residues. This CDR3 reads CASHPTTYRGRNEQFF. The CDR3 DNA follows: TGTGCCAGCCACCCTACGACATACAGGGGCCGCAATGAGCAGTTCTTC.

The chain is built from TRBV5-6 and TRBJ1-4; a possible D gene is TRBD1 (6 bases). V lost 5 bases to trimming and J lost 0 bases, with 17 bases between them. The CDR3 is 17 residues long. Per the germline V gene, CDR1 is SGHDT and CDR2 is YYEEEE. DNA for the CDR3: TGTGCCAGCAGAGCTTGGGGGGGCCGTTCAACTAATGAAAAACTGTTTTTT. This translates into CASRAWGGRSTNEKLFF.

This clonotype showed up many times. The CDR3: CASSYRVASPLHF. DNA of the CDR3: TGTGCCAGCAGTTACAGGGTGGCTTCACCCCTCCACTTT. The chain recombines TRBV6-2 or TRBV6-3 with TRBJ1-6; D gene ambiguous. CDR3 length equals 13 residues. V gave up 2 bases and J gave up 9 bases, with 8 bases separating them. Per germline, CDR1 MNHEY and CDR2 SVGEGT.

This clonotype was picked up a small number of times. The V gene is TRBV5-1, the J gene TRBJ2-1; 7 nucleotides match TRBD1. V lost 4 bases to trimming and J lost 3 bases; unmatched junction nucleotides: 7. CDR3 length: 15 residues. Per the germline V gene, CDR1 is SGHRS and CDR2 is YFSETQ. The CDR3 coding sequence is TGCGCCAGCAGCAAGGGGGACAGCAACTACAATGAGCAGTTCTTC. Encoded protein: CASSKGDSNYNEQFF. The full variable domain, with the rest looked up from reference TRBV5-1 and TRBJ2-1, is KAGVTQTPRYLIKTRGQQVTLSCSPISGHRSVSWYQQTPGQGLQFLFEYFSETQRNKGNFPGRFSGRQFSNSRSEMNVSTLELGDSALYLCASSKGDSNYNEQFFGPGTRLTVL.

J is TRBJ1-1 and V is TRBV10-2, with a tentative D call TRBD1 (5 bases). Trimming took off 4 bases at V and 1 base at J, with 10 bases between the two ends. There are 14 residues in the CDR3. Germline V gene sequence: CDR1 WSHSY, CDR2 SAAADI. In DNA, the CDR3 is TGCGCCAGCAGTGCGGACGGGACGAACACTGAAGCTTTCTTT. Amino acids: CASSADGTNTEAFF.

The sample holds a few counts of this clonotype. The chain employs TRBV12-3 or TRBV12-4 and TRBJ1-1, with D perhaps matching TRBD1 (6 bases). This CDR3 spans 13 amino acids. Trimming cost V 7 bases and J 1 base, with 10 bases left between them. CDR3 nucleotide sequence: TGTGCCAGCACTCCGGGACAGAACACTGAAGCTTTCTTT. This gives the protein CASTPGQNTEAFF.